The rows below give T cell receptor beta chains drawn from one sample of a study of blood T cell repertoires in COVID-19. Profiled with immunoSEQ multiplex PCR; TCRdb holds only in-frame clones, not every one. The repertoire holds about 100,000 clones, with roughly 90% as singletons. Sequenced sample: peripheral blood. These receptors came from a human donor in a cohort sampled during active COVID-19. Each CDR3 is given with its conserved first and last residue. Fields, in order: D gene, J gene, clone size, V gene, CDR3 DNA, CDR3 protein. A D gene is named only where the DNA matches it firmly. Clone size is not always given. Where it is, it says once, few, many or a class for expanded clones.

. | TRBJ2-5 | . | TRBV6-2/TRBV6-3 | TGTGCCAGCAGTTTTCGGACAGATATGTACCAAGAGACCCAGTACTTC | CASSFRTDMYQETQYF
. | TRBJ1-6 | . | TRBV11-2 | TGTGCCAGCAGCCTTGGCGTGACAGACCATAATTCACCCCTCCACTTT | CASSLGVTDHNSPLHF
TRBD2 | TRBJ2-1 | . | TRBV6-2/TRBV6-3 | TGTGCCAGCAGTTCGACCGGGACTAGCCCTTACAATGAGCAGTTCTTC | CASSSTGTSPYNEQFF
. | TRBJ2-5 | . | TRBV12-3/TRBV12-4 | TGTGCCAGCAGTTTCGGGGAATCCCAGTACTTC | CASSFGESQYF
. | TRBJ1-5 | few | TRBV3-1/TRBV3-2 | TGTGCCAGCAGCCACTTTAATCAGCCCCAGCATTTT | CASSHFNQPQHF
. | TRBJ2-3 | . | TRBV29-1 | TGCAGCGTTGAGGGCGGGCGGACAGATACGCAGTATTTT | CSVEGGRTDTQYF
TRBD2 | TRBJ2-1 | . | TRBV20-1 | TGCAGTGCTAGTAAGGTACGGCCTAGCGGGCGAAGCTCCTACAATGAGCAGTTCTTC | CSASKVRPSGRSSYNEQFF
. | TRBJ2-1 | . | TRBV5-1 | TGCGCCAGCAGCTCGGGGGTCGGGCAGTTCTTC | CASSSGVGQFF
. | TRBJ2-3 | . | TRBV5-1 | TGCGCCAGCAGCTTGGGGTGGGGGCCAGATACGCAGTATTTT | CASSLGWGPDTQYF
. | TRBJ2-7 | . | TRBV29-1 | TGCAGCGTTCCCGAACCGGGGGAGCAGTACTTC | CSVPEPGEQYF
TRBD1 | TRBJ1-3 | . | TRBV7-6 | TGTGCCAGCAGCTCGGACAGGGCTGGAAACACCATATATTTT | CASSSDRAGNTIYF